One sample yielded the 28 T cell receptor beta chains listed below, sequenced in a study of blood T cells in healthy people across ages. Then a second PCR, running about 6 to 12 cycles, was carried out with a sample-barcoded 5' primer and a J-beta primer mix. TCRdb processed the 5' RACE reads anew with MiXCR; each CDR3 protein has one entry. There are roughly 800,000 distinct CDR3 sequences in the sample; approximately 25% occur only once, and roughly 3.8% lies in the top ten. The data were also submitted as part of a second study, on T cells of mothers and their children.

The sample consisted of blood. The source of these receptors is a boy under 18 in good health.

This clonotype was detected a few times. The CDR3 DNA is TGTGCCAGCAGTTCCTGGACTAGCGGCTACAATGAGCAGTTCTTC. Translation gives CASSSWTSGYNEQFF. The chain uses TRBV28 and TRBJ2-1; 10 bases line up with TRBD2. Germline CDR1 is MDHEN and CDR2 is SYDVKM. With 4 bases clipped from V and 3 bases from J, the junction kept 3 bases outside the gene matches. The CDR3 totals 15 residues.

The chain combines TRBV13 with TRBJ2-5; D unclear. TRBJ2-1 explains the end of the DNA better; the J call may be wrong. The CDR3 length is 13 residues. The germline V gene has CDR1 PRHDT and CDR2 FYEKMQ (reference sequence). The CDR3 DNA sequence: TGTGCCAGCAGCTTAAGAAGCGCCAATGAGCAGTTCTTC. This sequence encodes CASSLRSANEQFF.

The chain combines TRBV6-6 with TRBJ2-5; D gene unclear. The tail of the sequence fits TRBJ2-7 better, so the J call may be wrong. The CDR3 contains 15 residues. The germline CDR1 and CDR2 sequences are MNHNY and SVGAGI (reference sequence). The CDR3 reads CASSFSSNLSYEQYF. In DNA form, the CDR3 reads TGTGCCAGCAGCTTTAGCAGTAACCTCTCCTACGAGCAGTACTTC.

The chain uses TRBV5-1 and TRBJ2-5; 8 bases align to TRBD1. The germline V gene has CDR1 SGHRS and CDR2 YFSETQ. This CDR3 is built from 14 residues. Trimming at V came to 4 bases and at J to 5 bases, leaving 7 bases not matched to a gene. DNA of the CDR3: TGCGCCAGCAGCCTGACAGGGGAAAGGGAGACCCAGTACTTC. Encoded protein: CASSLTGERETQYF.

This clonotype was seen a handful of times. This CDR3 reads CASSPWGSSYGYTF. CDR3 nucleotides: TGTGCCAGCAGTCCCTGGGGCAGCTCCTATGGCTACACCTTC. The chain uses TRBV12-3 or TRBV12-4 and TRBJ1-2, with a tentative D call TRBD1 (5 bases). The CDR3 has 14 amino acids. V was cut by 5 bases and J by 4 bases, with 14 bases left in between.

This clonotype was seen only a few times. V is TRBV20-1 and J is TRBJ2-5, with 9 bases that match TRBD2. This CDR3 spans 16 amino acids. V shed 0 bases and J 5 bases; nucleotides not matched to a gene: 10. The germline V gene has CDR1 DFQATT and CDR2 SNEGSKA (reference sequence). The CDR3 DNA reads TGCAGTGCTAGAGATCTAGCGGGGAGGCAGTTGGAGACCCAGTACTTC. This gives the protein CSARDLAGRQLETQYF.

This rearrangement joins TRBV19 to TRBJ2-4, with D unresolved. Trimming left V 1 base short and J 6 bases short, with 10 bases between. Germline CDR1 reads LNHDA; CDR2 reads SQIVND (reference sequence). This CDR3 contains 14 residues. CDR3: CASSIAPDGNIQYF. The DNA for the CDR3 is TGTGCCAGTAGTATAGCCCCCGATGGAAACATTCAGTACTTC. Together with reference TRBV19 and TRBJ2-4, the CDR3 gives the full variable domain: DGGITQSPKYLFRKEGQNVTLSCEQNLNHDAMYWYRQDPGQGLRLIYYSQIVNDFQKGDIAEGYSVSREKKESFPLTVTSAQKNPTAFYLCASSIAPDGNIQYFGAGTRLSVL.

This clonotype was recorded at least ten times. V and J are TRBV7-9 and TRBJ2-1; no clear D. The CDR3 runs to 15 residues. Trimming removed 0 bases at V and 0 bases at J, with 6 bases between. CDR1 and CDR2 from the germline V gene are SEHNR and FQNEAQ (reference sequence). The CDR3 DNA sequence: TGTGCCAGCAGCTTAGCGCTGAGCTCCTACAATGAGCAGTTCTTC. This encodes CASSLALSSYNEQFF. Combining the CDR3 with reference TRBV7-9 and TRBJ2-1 gives the whole variable domain DTGVSQNPRHKITKRGQNVTFRCDPISEHNRLYWYRQTLGQGPEFLTYFQNEAQLEKSRLLSDRFSAERPKGSFSTLEIQRTEQGDSAMYLCASSLALSSYNEQFFGPGTRLTVL.

The CDR3: CASTASIAGYTF. CDR3 DNA: TGTGCCAGCACGGCGTCTATAGCGGGCTACACCTTC. The chain combines TRBV16 with TRBJ1-2, with D uncertain. With 7 bases removed from V and 8 bases from J, the gap between germline ends came to 14 bases. The CDR3 is made up of 12 amino acids. Germline lookup yields CDR1 KGHSY and CDR2 FQNENV.

This clonotype was counted only a few times. The chain employs TRBV7-9 and TRBJ2-7, with 7 positions matching TRBD1. Germline V CDR1 and CDR2: SEHNR, FQNEAQ (reference sequence). J gave up 0 bases and V 5 bases, and 7 bases lay outside the gene matches. The CDR3 spans 15 residues. CDR3 bases: TGTGCCAGCAGCAAGTACAGGGGTTCCTCCTACGAGCAGTACTTC. Translation: CASSKYRGSSYEQYF.

This clonotype has just a few counts. The chain combines TRBV20-1 with TRBJ2-2; TRBD2 matches 9 bases. The germline CDR1 and CDR2 sequences are DFQATT and SNEGSKA (reference sequence). V shed 6 bases, J shed 0 bases, and the junction held 5 bases outside the gene matches. The CDR3 sequence is 15 residues long. Written as DNA, the CDR3 is TGCAGTGCAACTAGCGGGTACGCGAACACCGGGGAGCTGTTTTTT. Its protein product is CSATSGYANTGELFF.

The chain combines TRBV20-1 with TRBJ2-7; D possibly corresponds to TRBD1 (5 bases). The CDR3 is 13 amino acids. The germline V gene encodes CDR1 DFQATT and CDR2 SNEGSKA (reference sequence). Between the trimmed V and J ends, which lost 6 bases and 2 bases, there was a span of 14 bases. As DNA, the CDR3 is TGCAGTGCCCCCCCTCAGGGAACCTACGAGCAGTACTTC. Translation: CSAPPQGTYEQYF.

This clonotype was detected a few times. The chain is built from TRBV29-1 and TRBJ2-3; 8 positions match TRBD1. Looked up from germline, CDR1 is SQVTM and CDR2 is ANQGSEA. The CDR3 extends over 14 amino acids. V lost 1 base, J lost 5 bases, and 5 bases stayed unmatched. CDR3 protein: CSVEGGQGVDTQYF. CDR3 coding DNA: TGCAGCGTTGAAGGTGGACAGGGAGTAGATACGCAGTATTTT.

On this clonotype: One end of the junction does not line up with germline, which may come from a read error. This chain links TRBV14 with TRBJ2-7; 8 nucleotides align to TRBD2. The CDR3 covers 15 residues. Germline CDR1 SGHDN, CDR2 FVKESK. The CDR3 DNA follows: TGTGCCAGTAGCCAAGATCCGGGAGGGCCGTACGAGCAGTACTTC. This translates into CASSQDPGGPYEQYF.

This clonotype was counted only a few times. The chain uses TRBV7-2 and TRBJ1-2; D gene unclear. The germline gives CDR1 SGHTA, CDR2 FQGNSA. The ends were cut back, 1 base at V and 8 bases at J, with 17 bases in the middle. CDR3 length equals 15 residues. CDR3 bases: TGTGCCAGCAGCTTAGATAGGACGAAAATGGGCGGCTACACCTTC. This sequence encodes CASSLDRTKMGGYTF.

This clonotype was observed at least ten times. The V call is TRBV27, the J call TRBJ1-1; maybe TRBD1 (5 bases). The CDR3 consists of 14 residues. Germline CDR1 MNHEY, CDR2 SMNVEV (reference sequence). Trimming cost V 2 bases and J 4 bases, with 11 bases left between them. The CDR3 DNA follows: TGTGCCAGCAGTTTAGGGGGGTTTGGCACTGAAGCTTTCTTT. Translated, it gives CASSLGGFGTEAFF.

This sequence joins TRBV3-1 and TRBJ2-5; D is unresolved. The CDR3 runs 14 residues. The V end lost 1 base, the J end lost 2 bases, and 8 bases lay between the germline ends. Looked up from germline, CDR1 is LGHDT and CDR2 is YNNKEL (reference sequence). CDR3 sequence: CASSQVNYQETQYF. CDR3 in DNA: TGTGCCAGCAGCCAAGTAAACTATCAAGAGACCCAGTACTTC.

V usage is TRBV27 and J usage is TRBJ1-1; a weak D match, TRBD1 (5 bases). V dropped 6 bases and J dropped 4 bases, with 15 bases sitting between them. The CDR3 has 14 residues. The germline CDR1 and CDR2 sequences are MNHEY and SMNVEV (reference sequence). As DNA, the CDR3 is TGTGCCAGCAGCCCAAACAGGTCCCCCACTGAAGCTTTCTTT. Its protein product is CASSPNRSPTEAFF.

This clonotype was seen a few times. This chain connects TRBV10-3 to TRBJ2-5, with a weak D call TRBD1 (6 bases). Deletions cut 6 bases from V and 2 bases from J, with 16 bases between. The CDR3 runs to 15 residues. Germline-derived CDR1 and CDR2 are ENHRY and SYGVKD. The CDR3 protein is CAIRETGSGQETQYF. In DNA form, the CDR3 reads TGTGCCATCAGAGAAACAGGGAGTGGGCAAGAGACCCAGTACTTC.

This chain connects TRBV4-2 to TRBJ1-1, with D tentatively TRBD1 (5 bases). Deletions cut 3 bases from V and 5 bases from J, with 16 bases between. The CDR3 is made up of 15 amino acids. The germline CDR1 and CDR2 sequences are LGHNA and YNFKEQ. The CDR3 DNA reads as TGTGCCAGCAGCCAGGCCCTAGGGGCATTTACTGAAGCTTTCTTT. Its protein product is CASSQALGAFTEAFF.

The rearrangement uses TRBV9 and TRBJ2-1, with TRBD2 matching over 7 bases. From germline, CDR1 is SGDLS and CDR2 YYNGEE. The CDR3 consists of 14 residues. Losses at the gene ends were 0 bases for V and 6 bases for J; bases not matched to a gene: 3. The CDR3 bases are TGTGCCAGCAGCGTAGGAGGGAGGGGCAATGAGCAGTTCTTC. It yields the protein CASSVGGRGNEQFF.

Only a few counts were recorded for this clonotype. The chain couples TRBV13 to TRBJ2-1, with D hard to call. CDR3 length: 11 residues. CDR1 is PRHDT and CDR2 is FYEKMQ in the germline V gene (reference sequence). Trimming shortened V by 6 bases and J by 7 bases, and 7 bases separated the two germline ends. This chain's CDR3 is CASRSRNEQFF. CDR3 bases: TGTGCCAGCAGGTCTAGGAATGAGCAGTTCTTC.

This clonotype has just a few counts. The genes are TRBV7-2 and TRBJ1-4; D is unclear. There are 16 residues in the CDR3. The V end was cut by 5 bases, the J end by 1 base, with 14 bases between. Germline V gene lookup returns CDR1 SGHTA and CDR2 FQGNSA. This chain's CDR3 is CASSPGLGRTNEKLFF. The CDR3 DNA is TGTGCCAGCAGCCCCGGCCTCGGTCGAACTAATGAAAAACTGTTTTTT.

The J gene is TRBJ2-7, the V gene TRBV20-1; D is perhaps TRBD2 (5 bases). Germline V CDR1 and CDR2: DFQATT, SNEGSKA (reference sequence). The ends were cut back, 0 bases at V and 0 bases at J, with 15 bases in the middle. This CDR3 has 16 residues. CDR3 protein: CSARDRLRHLSYEQYF. In DNA form, the CDR3 reads TGCAGTGCTAGAGACCGACTACGCCACCTCTCCTACGAGCAGTACTTC.

V usage is TRBV7-3 and J usage is TRBJ2-5; D remains unclear. Germline lookup yields CDR1 SGHTA and CDR2 FQGTGA. The ends were cut back, 2 bases at V and 2 bases at J, with 9 bases in the middle. The CDR3 contains 14 residues. The CDR3 is CASSLGSEQETQYF. The CDR3 DNA reads TGTGCCAGCAGCTTAGGTTCAGAGCAAGAGACCCAGTACTTC. The whole variable domain, remainder taken from reference TRBV7-3 and TRBJ2-5, is GAGVSQTPSNKVTEKGKYVELRCDPISGHTALYWYRQSLGQGPEFLIYFQGTGAADDSGLPNDRFFAVRPEGSVSTLKIQRTERGDSAVYLCASSLGSEQETQYFGPGTRLLVL.

The chain has TRBV10-3 and TRBJ2-7; 13 nucleotides match TRBD2. The J segment lost 2 bases and the V segment lost 4 bases, leaving 5 bases of the junction unmatched. This CDR3 has 16 residues. From germline, CDR1 is ENHRY and CDR2 SYGVKD. CDR3 bases: TGTGCCATCAGTGGACTAGCGGGAGGTCCCACCTACGAGCAGTACTTC. Its translation: CAISGLAGGPTYEQYF.

This clonotype came up a few times. Without the conserved terminal phenylalanine or tryptophan, this CDR3 likely stems from a read error. V and J are TRBV9 and TRBJ2-3; D uncertain. The CDR3 is 13 amino acids. Germline assignment: CDR1 SGDLS and CDR2 YYNGEE. V was shortened by 0 bases and J by 5 bases, with 7 bases between the two germline ends. The DNA for the CDR3 is TGTGCCAGCAGCGTAGCCAGCGTAGATACGCAGTATTCT. Protein product: CASSVASVDTQYS.

The rearrangement links TRBV7-8 to TRBJ2-4, with 8 bases lining up with TRBD2. The CDR3 runs to 14 residues. Losses at the gene ends were 10 bases for V and 2 bases for J; bases not matched to a gene: 7. Germline CDR1 and CDR2: SGHVS and FQNEAQ. Here the CDR3 reads CATSRGGSKNIQYF. The DNA for the CDR3 is TGTGCCACCTCCCGGGGGGGATCCAAAAACATTCAGTACTTC.